The 10 T cell receptor beta chains in this list originate from one sample, sequenced in a study of graft-versus-host responses after intestinal transplantation (dated by TCRdb to the early 2020s). Their cognate antigens are unknown. Libraries came from the immunoSEQ multiplex PCR assay. Imported from immuneACCESS, the table was reduced by TCRdb to in-frame sequences with V and J called. These copies leave out some clones; in studies compared against another copy, an unresolved V gene accounts for under half, and the cause of the remainder is not known. This sample lists some 110,000 clones; 90% were detected once. The ten largest make up approximately 0.18% of the sample. The sample's time point label is to be understood as: cells obtained before transplantation from donor or recipient. The sequenced sample was unstimulated CD4+ T cells sorted from spleen or lymph node cells, obtained before intestinal transplant. All receptors derive from a human donor who received an intestinal transplant.

This clone was recorded once. V usage is TRBV5-5 and J usage is TRBJ2-1; 11 bases are shared with TRBD2. There are 15 residues in the CDR3. V dropped 2 bases and J dropped 7; count of bases not matched to a gene: 5. Per germline, CDR1 SGHKS and CDR2 YYEKEE (reference sequence). This CDR3 reads CASSLLAGVGNEQFF. The CDR3 nucleotides read TGTGCCAGCAGCTTACTAGCGGGGGTTGGGAATGAGCAGTTCTTC.

The J gene is TRBJ2-5, the V gene TRBV2; tentative D call: TRBD1 (6 bases). V lost 6 bases and J 2 bases, leaving 13 bases between the germline ends. Germline CDR1 and CDR2: SNHLY and FYNNEI. The CDR3 contains 14 residues. CDR3 nucleotides: TGTGCCAGCAGGGGCTGGCAGGGGCAAGAGACCCAGTACTTC. Protein: CASRGWQGQETQYF.

The chain links TRBV11-2 to TRBJ2-5; 8 bases align to TRBD2. The J call may be faulty, since TRBJ2-7 better matches the DNA end. Germline V gene sequence: CDR1 SGHAT, CDR2 FQNNGV. The CDR3 spans 18 residues. Here the CDR3 DNA reads TGTGCCAGCAGCTTAGCAGGAGGAGCGGGGGCCCCATCCTACGAGCAGTACTTC. Its translation: CASSLAGGAGAPSYEQYF.

V usage is TRBV6-5 and J usage is TRBJ2-7, with 7 bases aligning to TRBD1. The CDR3 contains 13 residues. With V trimmed by 4 bases and J by 9 bases, 9 bases remained unmatched. Germline CDR1 MNHEY, CDR2 SVGAGI. CDR3 region: CASSSSGGSTQYF. CDR3 sequence (DNA): TGTGCCAGCAGTTCTTCAGGGGGATCGACGCAGTACTTC.

About this clone itself: The sample carries other DNA sequences with the same CDR3. The V and J genes are TRBV6-5 and TRBJ2-5; TRBD1 aligns across 10 bases. CDR3 length equals 14 residues. Germline V gives CDR1 MNHEY, CDR2 SVGAGI. V lost 2 bases to trimming and J lost 5 bases; unmatched junction nucleotides: 2. This CDR3 reads CASSYDRGRETQYF. The CDR3 DNA follows: TGTGCCAGCAGTTACGACAGGGGGCGCGAGACCCAGTACTTC.

This chain links TRBV6-1 with TRBJ2-5; perhaps TRBD1 as D (6 bases). Germline V gene sequence: CDR1 MNHNS, CDR2 SASEGT. The CDR3 runs to 14 residues. Trimming removed 3 bases at V and 5 bases at J, with 13 bases between. CDR3 amino acids: CASSEGRGRETQYF. CDR3 sequence (DNA): TGTGCCAGCAGTGAGGGCAGGGGAAGGGAGACCCAGTACTTC.

The chain carries TRBV29-1 and TRBJ2-1, with TRBD2 matching over 12 bases. Looked up from germline, CDR1 is SQVTM and CDR2 is ANQGSEA. V lost 1 base, J lost 7 bases, and 8 bases stayed unmatched. The CDR3 runs 16 residues. This chain's CDR3 is CSVEGLAGGLGNEQFF. The DNA of the CDR3 is TGCAGCGTTGAAGGCCTAGCGGGGGGGCTGGGAAATGAGCAGTTCTTC.

The chain couples TRBV6-6 to TRBJ1-5, with D unclear. The CDR3 is made up of 16 amino acids. V was trimmed by 2 bases and J by 2 bases, leaving 13 bases between them. Germline V gives CDR1 MNHNY, CDR2 SVGAGI (reference sequence). The CDR3 is CASSYGSGKGNQPQHF. For the CDR3, the DNA is TGTGCCAGCAGTTACGGCTCGGGGAAGGGCAATCAGCCCCAGCATTTT.

This clone occurred once. The chain employs TRBV15 and TRBJ1-1, with no clear D. V lost 5 bases and J lost 1, with 20 bases in between. This CDR3 has 17 amino acids. CDR1 LNHNV and CDR2 YYDKDF come from the germline V gene (reference sequence). CDR3 nucleotides: TGTGCCACCAGCCACATCTTCCAAGGGAGGCCGAACACTGAAGCTTTCTTT. Translating gives CATSHIFQGRPNTEAFF.

V is TRBV10-3 and J is TRBJ2-7; 12 bases are shared with TRBD2. The J segment lost 3 bases and the V segment lost 6 bases, leaving 9 bases of the junction unmatched. The CDR3 has 16 residues. CDR1 and CDR2 (germline): ENHRY, SYGVKD. CDR3 nucleotides: TGTGCCATCAGCAGATCTGGACTAGCGGGATACTACGAGCAGTACTTC. Translating it yields CAISRSGLAGYYEQYF.